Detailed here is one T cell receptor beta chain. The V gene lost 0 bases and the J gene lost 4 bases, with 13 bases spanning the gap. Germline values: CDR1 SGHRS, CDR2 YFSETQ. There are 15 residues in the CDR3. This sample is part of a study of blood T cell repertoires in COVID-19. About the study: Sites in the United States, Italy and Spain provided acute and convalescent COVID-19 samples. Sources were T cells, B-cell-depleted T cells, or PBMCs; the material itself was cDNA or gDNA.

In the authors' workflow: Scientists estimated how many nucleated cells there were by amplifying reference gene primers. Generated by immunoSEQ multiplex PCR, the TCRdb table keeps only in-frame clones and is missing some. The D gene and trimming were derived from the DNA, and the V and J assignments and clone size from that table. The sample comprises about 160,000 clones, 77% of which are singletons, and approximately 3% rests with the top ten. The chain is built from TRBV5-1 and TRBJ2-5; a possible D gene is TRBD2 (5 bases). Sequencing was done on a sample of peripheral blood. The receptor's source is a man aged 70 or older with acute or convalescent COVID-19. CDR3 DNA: TGCGCCAGCAGCTTGGGGGGTAGAGGGATAGAGACCCAGTACTTC. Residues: CASSLGGRGIETQYF.